The 10 T cell receptor beta chains below all came from one sample that was sequenced in a study of Graves' ophthalmopathy and Graves' hyperthyroidism. Amplification of TCR beta CDR3 regions used RNA transcripts. Second-round multiplex PCR followed a first-round RT-PCR using HTBI primers. MiXCR, applied by TCRdb to the multiplex PCR reads, yields one record per CDR3 protein. Here the sample spans about 740,000 distinct CDR3 sequences, 35% to 50% being singletons. The material sequenced was peripheral blood. These receptors were obtained from an adult man with Graves' ophthalmopathy.

This clonotype was counted many times. The chain has TRBV9 and TRBJ1-6; TRBD1 aligns across 7 bases. This CDR3 has 15 residues. The germline V gene encodes CDR1 SGDLS and CDR2 YYNGEE. The ends lost 4 bases at V and 8 bases at J; junction bases unmatched: 9. The CDR3 here is CASSPRTGDDSPLHF. The CDR3, as DNA: TGTGCCAGCAGCCCCCGGACAGGTGACGATTCACCCCTCCACTTT.

At least ten counts were recorded for this clonotype. The genes are TRBV12-3 or TRBV12-4 and TRBJ1-2, with D possibly matching TRBD1 (5 bases). Trimming left V 4 bases short and J 3 bases short, with 6 bases between. The CDR3 contains 12 residues. The CDR3 reads CASSSGYYGYTF. Written as DNA, the CDR3 is TGTGCCAGCAGTTCAGGGTACTATGGCTACACCTTC.

Ten or more counts support this clonotype. The gene calls are TRBV6-1 and TRBJ1-2; no firm D call. CDR1 is MNHNS and CDR2 is SASEGT in the germline V gene. Deletions cut 5 bases from V and 4 bases from J, with 14 bases between. This CDR3 is 14 amino acids long. The CDR3 DNA reads as TGTGCCAGCAGTATGACGGCCCAATCCTATGGCTACACCTTC. Translating it yields CASSMTAQSYGYTF.

Ten or more counts support this clonotype. In DNA, the CDR3 is TGTGCCACCAGCTGGGGGGTGTCGGACACTGAAGCTTTCTTT. Protein product: CATSWGVSDTEAFF. The rearrangement joins TRBV15 to TRBJ1-1; weak D call: TRBD1 (5 bases). The CDR3 spans 14 residues. Germline CDR1 and CDR2: LNHNV and YYDKDF (reference sequence). Trimming stripped 5 bases from V and 3 bases from J, with 13 bases between.

Many counts were recorded for this clonotype. Written as DNA, the CDR3 is TGTGCCACCAGTGATTTGCCCAGGGACAGGGACCACGAGCAGTACTTC. Protein: CATSDLPRDRDHEQYF. V gene TRBV24-1 combines with J gene TRBJ2-7; 9 bases agree with TRBD1. This CDR3 comprises 16 residues. V shed 0 bases, J shed 5 bases, and the junction held 7 bases outside the gene matches. Per germline, CDR1 KGHDR and CDR2 SFDVKD.

CDR3: CASSQQGVMGNQPQHF. The CDR3 region has the DNA TGCGCCAGCAGCCAACAAGGGGTTATGGGCAATCAGCCCCAGCATTTT. The genes are TRBV4-1 and TRBJ1-5, with D possibly being TRBD1 (5 bases). Germline CDR1 and CDR2: MGHRA and YSYEKL. The V and J ends lost 2 bases and 2 bases respectively, with 13 bases between them. The CDR3 contains 16 residues.

There are many counts of this clonotype. The chain employs TRBV10-3 and TRBJ1-5; 8 positions agree with TRBD1. Germline values: CDR1 ENHRY, CDR2 SYGVKD. J gave up 4 bases and V 0 bases, and 8 bases lay outside the gene matches. This CDR3 is built from 17 residues. CDR3: CAISESPGGGRNQPQHF. The DNA for the CDR3 is TGTGCCATCAGTGAGTCGCCAGGGGGCGGACGGAATCAGCCCCAGCATTTT.

This chain connects TRBV2 to TRBJ2-7; perhaps D is TRBD1 or TRBD2 (5 bases each). The V gene lost 5 bases and the J gene lost 2 bases, with 16 bases spanning the gap. The CDR3 has 15 residues. Germline V gives CDR1 SNHLY, CDR2 FYNNEI. The CDR3 DNA sequence: TGTGCCAGCAGTTTATACTCAGGGCGGGCCTACGAGCAGTACTTC. This translates into CASSLYSGRAYEQYF.

The sample holds many counts of this clonotype. V and J are TRBV7-6 and TRBJ1-1; D gene uncertain. The CDR3 totals 13 residues. Per the germline V gene, CDR1 is SGHVS and CDR2 is FNYEAQ. Deletions cut 4 bases from V and 5 bases from J, with 11 bases between. CDR3 loop: CASSSSPSTEAFF. The CDR3 DNA sequence: TGTGCCAGCAGCTCTTCCCCGTCAACTGAAGCTTTCTTT.

This clonotype was observed at least ten times. The J gene is TRBJ1-5, the V gene TRBV11-2, with 7 positions matching TRBD1. V shed 8 bases, J shed 1 base, and the junction held 5 bases outside the gene matches. Germline CDR1 and CDR2: SGHAT and FQNNGV. The CDR3 totals 14 residues. DNA of the CDR3: TGTGCCAGCGCACAGGGGATGAGCAATCAGCCCCAGCATTTT. Amino acids: CASAQGMSNQPQHF.